This T cell receptor (beta chain) was obtained from a study of naive CD8 T cells in extremely preterm neonates. TCRdb keeps only in-frame clones here, not all; method: immunoSEQ multiplex PCR. In the table there are around 6,600 clones, 95% to 98% of which are singletons. The CDR3 runs to 16 residues. Trimming took 2 bases from V and 0 from J, leaving 12 bases between them. The germline V gene encodes CDR1 MNHNS and CDR2 SASEGT. The receptor comes from a human donor in good health. The chain joins TRBV6-1 to TRBJ2-3; D not certain. The sample consisted of naive CD8+ T cells from blood. CDR3 loop: CASSESLIVSTDTQYF. In DNA form, the CDR3 reads TGTGCCAGCAGTGAATCTTTAATTGTAAGCACAGATACGCAGTATTTT.